What follows are 12 T cell receptor beta chains derived from one specimen sequenced in a study of beta chain features in type 1 diabetes (dated by TCRdb to between 2018 and 2020). The library was prepared using the immunoSEQ multiplex PCR assay. The entire amount of isolated RNA was reverse transcribed using the High Capacity cDNA Reverse Transcription Kit, so the sequenced TCRB transcripts were expressed ones. Sourced from immuneACCESS, this table was stored by TCRdb with only in-frame sequences that have V and J called. A share of the clones is absent; for the studies checked, an unresolved V gene accounts for under half, and the remainder has no known explanation. The sample includes hundreds of thousands of clones, with about a sixth observed a single time. Around 0.1% of the sample is held by the ten biggest clonotypes. The sample taken for sequencing was naive CD4+ T cells from blood. What the cell subset or site label conveys for this sample: true naive CD4+ T cells. The receptors here all came from a man aged 18 to 35 in good health.

This clone has more than one count but fewer than ten. The chain links TRBV25-1 to TRBJ1-2; TRBD1 matches 7 bases. The CDR3 is made up of 16 amino acids. Looked up from germline, CDR1 is MGHDK and CDR2 is SYGVNS. Unmatched junction bases numbered 12, after V lost 2 bases and J lost 6 bases. The CDR3 DNA is TGTGCCAGCAGTGAACGAGCAGGGGGAATTAGTGATGGCTACACCTTC. The encoded protein is CASSERAGGISDGYTF.

The chain links TRBV7-2 to TRBJ2-4; D gene ambiguous. V was shortened by 6 bases and J by 2 bases, with 11 bases between the two germline ends. CDR3 length: 14 residues. The germline CDR1 and CDR2 sequences are SGHTA and FQGNSA. The CDR3 bases are TGTGCCAGCAGTCCGGCTGTGTCCAAAAACATTCAGTACTTC. This translates into CASSPAVSKNIQYF. Drawing the rest from reference TRBV7-2 and TRBJ2-4, the complete variable domain is GAGVSQSPSNKVTEKGKDVELRCDPISGHTALYWYRQSLGQGLEFLIYFQGNSAPDKSGLPSDRFSAERTGGSVSTLTIQRTQQEDSAVYLCASSPAVSKNIQYFGAGTRLSVL.

The chain uses TRBV5-4 and TRBJ1-5; D is unclear. The CDR3 consists of 13 residues. The V gene lost 0 bases and the J gene lost 2 bases, with 3 bases spanning the gap. The V gene's germline CDR1 is SGHNT and CDR2 YYREEE (reference sequence). CDR3 DNA: TGTGCCAGCAGCTTGGGGCGCAATCAGCCCCAGCATTTT. This codes for CASSLGRNQPQHF.

The chain recombines TRBV11-2 with TRBJ2-7, with TRBD2 matching over 10 bases. From germline, CDR1 is SGHAT and CDR2 FQNNGV. J lost 2 bases, V lost 1 base, and 5 bases had no gene match. This CDR3 comprises 16 residues. CDR3: CASSLGITSGTYEQYF. The CDR3 DNA follows: TGTGCCAGCAGCTTAGGAATTACTAGCGGGACCTACGAGCAGTACTTC.

Regarding this clone: The germline gene is not matched at one end of the junction; a read error may be the cause. The CDR3 sequence is CASSVGSNYFSPF. The CDR3 DNA reads as TGTGCCAGCAGTGTAGGAAGTAACTACTTCTCCCCTTTT. V usage is TRBV2 and J usage is TRBJ2-3; D is ambiguous. This CDR3 is built from 13 residues. Germline V gives CDR1 SNHLY, CDR2 FYNNEI.

This clone was found a few times. The V gene is TRBV5-4, the J gene TRBJ2-5; 9 bases line up with TRBD2. Germline-derived CDR1 and CDR2 are SGHNT and YYREEE (reference sequence). CDR3 length: 18 amino acids. The V and J ends lost 4 bases and 5 bases, in that order; junction bases with no gene match: 18. The CDR3 DNA is TGTGCCAGCAGCCCCCGATCGGGTGCCGGGACTAGCAGGGAGACCCAGTACTTC. Translation: CASSPRSGAGTSRETQYF. Complete variable domain (other parts from reference TRBV5-4 and TRBJ2-5): ETGVTQSPTHLIKTRGQQVTLRCSSQSGHNTVSWYQQALGQGPQFIFQYYREEENGRGNFPPRFSGLQFPNYSSELNVNALELDDSALYLCASSPRSGAGTSRETQYFGPGTRLLVL.

The CDR3 DNA follows: TGCAGCGTTATGACGGGGCTGAGCTCCTACGAGCAGTACTTC. Translating gives CSVMTGLSSYEQYF. This chain joins TRBV29-1 and TRBJ2-7; D is perhaps TRBD1 or TRBD2 (5 bases each). Germline V gives CDR1 SQVTM, CDR2 ANQGSEA. V was trimmed by 5 bases and J by 0 bases, leaving 14 bases between them. The CDR3 is made up of 14 amino acids.

This clone showed up just a few times. The chain carries TRBV7-9 and TRBJ1-6; possible D gene TRBD1, 5 bases. Per the germline V gene, CDR1 is SEHNR and CDR2 is FQNEAQ (reference sequence). V shed 0 bases and J shed 10 bases, with 10 bases lying between them. This CDR3 has 14 amino acids. The CDR3 protein is CASSLAGVGSPLHF. CDR3 in DNA: TGTGCCAGCAGCTTAGCAGGGGTCGGGTCACCCCTCCACTTT.

This clone came up a few times. V is TRBV29-1 and J is TRBJ2-7, with D maybe TRBD1 (7 bases). The CDR3 consists of 12 residues. CDR1 is SQVTM, CDR2 ANQGSEA, per germline. V gave up 4 bases and J gave up 6 bases, with 13 bases separating them. The CDR3 loop is CSVVEGAREQYF. Written as DNA, the CDR3 is TGCAGCGTTGTGGAGGGGGCCCGCGAGCAGTACTTC.

V usage is TRBV9 and J usage is TRBJ2-5; 8 bases match TRBD2. Germline CDR1 SGDLS, CDR2 YYNGEE. Germline trimming cut 4 bases from V and 4 bases from J; bases unmatched to any gene: 3. There are 13 residues in the CDR3. The CDR3 is CASSQRGGETQYF. The CDR3 region has the DNA TGTGCCAGCAGCCAACGGGGGGGAGAGACCCAGTACTTC.

To note about this clone: Other DNA sequences in this specimen translate into the identical CDR3. The V call is TRBV6-6, the J call TRBJ2-3; no reliable D call. This CDR3 has 12 residues. In germline, CDR1 is MNHNY, CDR2 SVGAGI (reference sequence). Trimming cost V 4 bases and J 2 bases, with 4 bases left between them. CDR3 DNA: TGTGCCAGCAGTTTATCCACAGATACGCAGTATTTT. Protein product: CASSLSTDTQYF.

This clone has just a few counts. V usage is TRBV4-3 and J usage is TRBJ1-2, with D unresolved. The CDR3 loop spans 13 amino acids. The V gene's germline CDR1 is LGHNA and CDR2 YSLEER. V was pared by 0 bases and J by 10 bases, with 12 bases between. Here the CDR3 DNA reads TGCGCCAGCAGCCAAGAGCCAGCCCTGCTCTACACCTTC. Translated, it gives CASSQEPALLYTF.